The sequence of this TCR beta chain was determined in a study of beta chain features in type 1 diabetes (dated 2018 in TCRdb). General notes on the study: Patients and healthy donors did not differ in mean age, gender distribution, total cell number or subset yield. Whereas all 28 donors provided naive and central memory subsets, regulatory and stem cell-like memory subsets were isolated from just 8 patients and about 8 healthy donors. The study compared the TCRB repertoires of sorted circulating CD4+ T cell subsets in recently diagnosed type 1 diabetes patients with those in matched healthy donors. A total of 85 million to 140 million sorted cells were examined across all samples, and a strong correlation was observed between cell number per subset and RNA yield. Results and caveats for the whole study, not just this receptor: At VDJ recombination sites, type 1 diabetes patients had fewer insertions and more deleted nucleotides, which implies abnormalities in thymic rearrangement. Naive, central memory and regulatory TCRB repertoires appeared to be more similar among patients than among healthy donors. Because cDNA rather than genomic DNA was sequenced, highly expressing activated cells could have been over-represented, although no difference in activation and CD3 levels was found between groups. Because the HLA sub-analyses included only small numbers of individuals, any influence of HLA type on TCRB rearrangement was left unresolved. PCR might favor shorter templates, but patient and control samples were amplified and corrected together, so any skew would affect both groups equally. In all four CD4+ subsets, TCRB CDR3 length was moderately but significantly shorter in type 1 diabetes patients.

This clone has a handful of counts. There is no known antigen for this receptor. No per-base quality is available; no much larger clone lies one base away. The junction carries 10 bases between V and J, which are trimmed by 3 bases and 5 bases respectively. CDR1 GTSNPN and CDR2 SVGIG were looked up in the germline V gene (reference sequence). The CDR3 measures 12 amino acids from cysteine to phenylalanine. The read is trimmed to its CDR3 DNA, 36 bases read in frame from base 1. All of the isolated RNA was reverse transcribed with the High Capacity cDNA Reverse Transcription Kit, so expressed TCRB transcripts were sequenced. Deep immunoSEQ sequencing was applied to naive, central memory and regulatory T cell samples, giving an average of roughly 3.6 million total reads per sample. After sorted cells were lysed in RLT buffer, RNA was extracted with DNase-treated RNeasy Micro or Mini kits, with the choice depending on cell number. Each cell subset was processed on its own to prevent cross-contamination, while patient and healthy donor samples were processed together. The immunoSEQ multiplex PCR was used to amplify TCRB sequences from cDNA, generating 87-bp fragments that spanned the CDR3 region. The amplicons were sequenced using the Illumina HiSeq platform. In the original analysis: Synthetic template baselines were used to correct PCR bias computationally, reads within Hamming distance 2 were collapsed together, and singletons that could not be merged were discarded. Reads were aligned against IMGT to assign V, D and J genes, CDR3 length and insertions or deletions at six rearrangement sites. Clonotype counts were normalized to sorted cell number within each subset before computing true diversity and Gini coefficients with the tcR R package. Repertoire sharing was quantified using the overlap coefficient calculated on TCRB nucleotide sequences. Out-of-frame TCRB sequences from naive cells were analyzed as a proxy for the pre-selection repertoire. TCRdb re-hosts the immuneACCESS table, in-frame sequences only. Its copies lack some clones; in the studies checked, an unresolved V gene accounts for under half of them, and the cause for the rest is not known. V and J calls and clone size follow that table, whereas D and trimming were derived from the DNA. This sample has around 300,000 clones in its table, and roughly 15% of those were observed once. Less than 0.02% of the sample goes to the ten largest clones.

Each donor gave one peripheral blood draw, averaging approximately 120 mL, which was collected into heparinised tubes. A BD FACSAria II and a panel including CD45RO, CCR7, CD25, CD127, CD95 and CD27 were used to sort naive, central memory, regulatory and stem cell-like memory CD4+ T cells. All sorted populations exceeded 98% purity. PBMCs were separated immediately by Lymphoprep density gradient centrifugation and were stained directly, without being cultured. So that batch effects would be minimized, each experiment stained and sorted samples in pairs, pairing one healthy donor with one patient. Sequencing was carried out using naive CD4+ T cells from blood. This sample's cell subset or site label indicates: true naive CD4+ T cells. The chain couples TRBV30 to TRBJ1-1; the D gene remains uncertain. This TCR was recovered from a man aged 18 to 30 with type 1 diabetes. CDR3 protein: CAWRRLGTEAFF. The DNA reads as follows: TGTGCCTGGAGGAGACTTGGAACTGAAGCTTTCTTT.